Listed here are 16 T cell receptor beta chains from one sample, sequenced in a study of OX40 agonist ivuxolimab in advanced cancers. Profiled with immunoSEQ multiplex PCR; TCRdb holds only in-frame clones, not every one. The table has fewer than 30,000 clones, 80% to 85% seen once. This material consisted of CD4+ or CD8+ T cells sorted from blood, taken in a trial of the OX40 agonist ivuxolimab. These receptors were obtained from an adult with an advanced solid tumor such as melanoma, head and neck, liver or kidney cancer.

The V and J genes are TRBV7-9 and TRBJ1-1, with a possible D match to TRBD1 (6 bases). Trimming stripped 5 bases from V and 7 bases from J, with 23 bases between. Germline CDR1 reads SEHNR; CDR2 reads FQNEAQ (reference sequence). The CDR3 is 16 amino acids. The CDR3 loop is CASSPSTGGMGGEAFF. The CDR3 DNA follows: TGTGCCAGCAGCCCCTCGACAGGAGGAATGGGTGGTGAAGCTTTCTTT.

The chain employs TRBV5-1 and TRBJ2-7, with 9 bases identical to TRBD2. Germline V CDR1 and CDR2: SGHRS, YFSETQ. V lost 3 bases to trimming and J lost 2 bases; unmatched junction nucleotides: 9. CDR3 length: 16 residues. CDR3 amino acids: CASSSTTGLAAYEQYF. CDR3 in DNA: TGCGCCAGCAGCTCAACAACGGGACTAGCAGCCTACGAGCAGTACTTC. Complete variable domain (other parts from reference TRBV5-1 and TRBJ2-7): KAGVTQTPRYLIKTRGQQVTLSCSPISGHRSVSWYQQTPGQGLQFLFEYFSETQRNKGNFPGRFSGRQFSNSRSEMNVSTLELGDSALYLCASSSTTGLAAYEQYFGPGTRLTVT.

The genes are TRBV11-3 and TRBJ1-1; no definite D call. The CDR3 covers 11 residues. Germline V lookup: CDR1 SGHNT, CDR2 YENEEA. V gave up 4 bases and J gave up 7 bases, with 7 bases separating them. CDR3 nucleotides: TGTGCCAGCAGCTCCACCTATGAAGCTTTCTTT. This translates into CASSSTYEAFF. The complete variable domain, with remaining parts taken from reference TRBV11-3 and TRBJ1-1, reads EAGVVQSPRYKIIEKKQPVAFWCNPISGHNTLYWYLQNLGQGPELLIRYENEEAVDDSQLPKDRFSAERLKGVDSTLKIQPAELGDSAVYLCASSSTYEAFFGQGTRLTVV.

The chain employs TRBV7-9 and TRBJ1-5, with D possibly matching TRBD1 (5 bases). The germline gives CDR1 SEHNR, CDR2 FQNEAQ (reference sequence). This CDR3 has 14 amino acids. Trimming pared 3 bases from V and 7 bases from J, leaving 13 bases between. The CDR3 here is CASSFGGTWQPQHF. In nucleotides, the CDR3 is TGTGCCAGCAGCTTTGGGGGAACTTGGCAGCCCCAGCATTTT.

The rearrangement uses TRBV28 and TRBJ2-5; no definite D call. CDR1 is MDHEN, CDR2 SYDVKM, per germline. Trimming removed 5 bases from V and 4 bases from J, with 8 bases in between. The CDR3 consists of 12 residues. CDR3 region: CASSTLPETQYF. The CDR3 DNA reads TGTGCCAGCAGTACCCTTCCAGAGACCCAGTACTTC.

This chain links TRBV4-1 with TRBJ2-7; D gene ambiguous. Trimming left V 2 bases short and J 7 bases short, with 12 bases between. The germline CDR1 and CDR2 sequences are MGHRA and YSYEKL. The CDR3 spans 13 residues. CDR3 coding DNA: TGCGCCAGCAGCCAACACGAACTGTGGGAGCAGTACTTC. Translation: CASSQHELWEQYF.

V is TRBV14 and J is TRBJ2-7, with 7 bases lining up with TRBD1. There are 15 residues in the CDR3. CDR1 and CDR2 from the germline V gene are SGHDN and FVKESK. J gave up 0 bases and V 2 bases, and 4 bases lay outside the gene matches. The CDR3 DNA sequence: TGTGCCAGCAGCCAATGGGACAGACCCTCCTACGAGCAGTACTTC. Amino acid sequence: CASSQWDRPSYEQYF.

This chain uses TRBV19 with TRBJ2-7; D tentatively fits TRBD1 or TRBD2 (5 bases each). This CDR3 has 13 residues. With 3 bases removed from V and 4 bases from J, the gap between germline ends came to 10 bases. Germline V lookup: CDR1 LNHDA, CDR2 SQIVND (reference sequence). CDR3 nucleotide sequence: TGTGCCAGTAGTATTGGGGGAAATTACGAGCAGTACTTC. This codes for CASSIGGNYEQYF.

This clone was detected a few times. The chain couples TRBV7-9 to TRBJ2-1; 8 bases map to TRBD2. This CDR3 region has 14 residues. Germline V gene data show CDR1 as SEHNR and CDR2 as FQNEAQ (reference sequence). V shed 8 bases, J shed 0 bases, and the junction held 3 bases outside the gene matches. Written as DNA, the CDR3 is TGTGCCAGCCGGGGGGGTAGCTCCTACAATGAGCAGTTCTTC. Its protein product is CASRGGSSYNEQFF.

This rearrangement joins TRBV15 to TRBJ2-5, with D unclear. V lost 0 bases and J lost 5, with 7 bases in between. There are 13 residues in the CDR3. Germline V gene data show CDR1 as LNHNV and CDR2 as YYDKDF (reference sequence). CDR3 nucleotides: TGTGCCACCAGCAGAGATCGGTGGGAGACCCAGTACTTC. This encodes CATSRDRWETQYF. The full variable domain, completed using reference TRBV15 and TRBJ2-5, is DAMVIQNPRYQVTQFGKPVTLSCSQTLNHNVMYWYQQKSSQAPKLLFHYYDKDFNNEADTPDNFQSRRPNTSFCFLDIRSPGLGDTAMYLCATSRDRWETQYFGPGTRLLVL.

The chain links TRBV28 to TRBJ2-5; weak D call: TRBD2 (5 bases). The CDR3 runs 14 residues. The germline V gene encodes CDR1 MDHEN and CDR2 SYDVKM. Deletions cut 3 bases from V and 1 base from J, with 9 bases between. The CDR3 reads CASSFEGLQETQYF. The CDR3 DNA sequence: TGTGCCAGCAGTTTCGAGGGCCTCCAAGAGACCCAGTACTTC.

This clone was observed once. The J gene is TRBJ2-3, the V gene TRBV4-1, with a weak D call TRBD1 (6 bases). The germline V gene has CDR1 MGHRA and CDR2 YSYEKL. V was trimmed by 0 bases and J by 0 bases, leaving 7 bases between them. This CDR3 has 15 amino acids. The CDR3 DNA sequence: TGCGCCAGCAGCCAAGAGGACAGAAGCACAGATACGCAGTATTTT. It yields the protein CASSQEDRSTDTQYF.

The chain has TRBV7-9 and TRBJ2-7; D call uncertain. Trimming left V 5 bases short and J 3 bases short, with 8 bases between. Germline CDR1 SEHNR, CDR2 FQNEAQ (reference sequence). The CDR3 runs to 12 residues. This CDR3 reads CASSTILYEQYF. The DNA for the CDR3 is TGTGCCAGCAGCACCATACTCTACGAGCAGTACTTC.

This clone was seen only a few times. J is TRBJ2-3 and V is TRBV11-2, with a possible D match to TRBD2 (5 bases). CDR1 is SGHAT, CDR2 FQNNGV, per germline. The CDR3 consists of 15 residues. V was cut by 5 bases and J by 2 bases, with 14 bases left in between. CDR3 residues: CASSPGVGLTDTQYF. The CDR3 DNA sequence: TGTGCCAGCAGCCCCGGGGTGGGCCTCACAGATACGCAGTATTTT. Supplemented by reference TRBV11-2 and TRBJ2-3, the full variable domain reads EAGVAQSPRYKIIEKRQSVAFWCNPISGHATLYWYQQILGQGPKLLIQFQNNGVVDDSQLPKDRFSAERLKGVDSTLKIQPAKLEDSAVYLCASSPGVGLTDTQYFGPGTRLTVL.

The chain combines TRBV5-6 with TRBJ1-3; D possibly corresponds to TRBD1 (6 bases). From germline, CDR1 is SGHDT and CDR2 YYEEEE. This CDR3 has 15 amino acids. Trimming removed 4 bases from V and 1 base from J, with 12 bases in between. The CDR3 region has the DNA TGTGCCAGCAGCAAGTCAGGGGTGTCTGGAAACACCATATATTTT. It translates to CASSKSGVSGNTIYF. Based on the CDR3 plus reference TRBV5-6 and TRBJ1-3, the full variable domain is DAGVTQSPTHLIKTRGQQVTLRCSPKSGHDTVSWYQQALGQGPQFIFQYYEEEERQRGNFPDRFSGHQFPNYSSELNVNALLLGDSALYLCASSKSGVSGNTIYFGEGSWLTVV.

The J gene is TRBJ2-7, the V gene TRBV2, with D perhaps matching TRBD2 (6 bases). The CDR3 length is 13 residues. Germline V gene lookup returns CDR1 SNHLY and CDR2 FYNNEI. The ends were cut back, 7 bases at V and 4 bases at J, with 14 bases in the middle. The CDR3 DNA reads TGTGCCAGCACAGGAGGGATCCCTTACGAGCAGTACTTC. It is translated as CASTGGIPYEQYF.